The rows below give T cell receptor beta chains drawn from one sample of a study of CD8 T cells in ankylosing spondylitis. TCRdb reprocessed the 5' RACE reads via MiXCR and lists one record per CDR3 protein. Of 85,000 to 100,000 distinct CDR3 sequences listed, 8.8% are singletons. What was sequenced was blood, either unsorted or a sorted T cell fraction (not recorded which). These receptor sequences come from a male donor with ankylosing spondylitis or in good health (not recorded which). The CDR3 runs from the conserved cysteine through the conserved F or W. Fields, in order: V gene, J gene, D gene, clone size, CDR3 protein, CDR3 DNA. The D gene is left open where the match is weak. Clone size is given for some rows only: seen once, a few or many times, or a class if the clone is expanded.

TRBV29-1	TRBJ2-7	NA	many	CSVEQGTSYEQYF	TGCAGCGTGGAACAGGGGACTTCCTACGAGCAGTACTTC
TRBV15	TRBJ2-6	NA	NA	CATSREVPSGANVLTF	TGTGCCACCAGCAGAGAAGTCCCCTCTGGGGCCAACGTCCTGACTTTC
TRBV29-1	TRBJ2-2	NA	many	CSVEYRDPRRAGELFF	TGCAGCGTTGAGTACCGGGACCCGCGCCGGGCCGGGGAGCTGTTTTTT
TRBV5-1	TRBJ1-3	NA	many	CASSAGPTTGNTIYF	TGCGCCAGCAGCGCGGGACCTACGACTGGAAACACCATATATTTT
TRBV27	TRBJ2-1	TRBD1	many	CASSRTDRAYNEQFF	TGTGCCAGCAGCCGAACGGACAGGGCCTACAATGAGCAGTTCTTC
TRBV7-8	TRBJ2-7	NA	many	CASSLRRTTYYEQYF	TGTGCCAGCAGCCTAAGGAGGACTACCTACTACGAGCAGTACTTC
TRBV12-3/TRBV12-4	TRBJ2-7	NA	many	CASSLFRTPYEQYF	TGTGCCAGCAGTTTATTCCGTACGCCCTACGAGCAGTACTTC
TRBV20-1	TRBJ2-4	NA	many	CSATGNDIDKNIQYF	TGCAGTGCTACCGGGAATGACATAGACAAAAACATTCAGTACTTC
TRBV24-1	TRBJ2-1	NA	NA	CATSELAGHSEQFF	TGTGCCACCAGTGAGCTAGCAGGGCACAGTGAGCAGTTCTTC
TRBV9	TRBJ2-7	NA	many	CASSVNAGSSYEQYF	TGTGCCAGCAGCGTGAATGCGGGGAGCTCCTACGAGCAGTACTTC
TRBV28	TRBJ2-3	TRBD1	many	CASPPGQGNTDTQYF	TGTGCCAGCCCCCCGGGACAGGGCAACACAGATACGCAGTATTTT